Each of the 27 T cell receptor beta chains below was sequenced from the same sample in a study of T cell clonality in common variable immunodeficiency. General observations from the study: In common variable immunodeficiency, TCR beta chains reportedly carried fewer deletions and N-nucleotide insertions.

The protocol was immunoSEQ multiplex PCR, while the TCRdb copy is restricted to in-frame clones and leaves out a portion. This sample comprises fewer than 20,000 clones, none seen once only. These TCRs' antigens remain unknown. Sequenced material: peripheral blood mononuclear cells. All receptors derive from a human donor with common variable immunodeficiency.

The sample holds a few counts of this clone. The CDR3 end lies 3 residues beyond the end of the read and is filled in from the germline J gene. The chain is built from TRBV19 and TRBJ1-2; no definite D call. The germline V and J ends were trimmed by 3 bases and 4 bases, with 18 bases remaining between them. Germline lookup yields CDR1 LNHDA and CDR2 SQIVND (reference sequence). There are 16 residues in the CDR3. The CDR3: CASSIDPLRVGYGYTF. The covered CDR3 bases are TGTGCCAGTAGTATCGATCCCCTCCGGGTCGGCTATGGC.

The CDR3 bases that were read are TGTGCCAGCAGCATCGGTAGGACAGATAATTCACCC. Translating it yields CASSIGRTDNSP. In full, the CDR3 reads CASSIGRTDNSPLHF. The rearrangement uses TRBV7-6 and TRBJ1-6; weak D call: TRBD1 (6 bases). The sequence runs out 3 residues before the end of the CDR3; the remainder is reconstructed from the germline J gene. The germline CDR1 and CDR2 sequences are SGHVS and FNYEAQ. Trimming removed 5 bases from V and 5 bases from J, with 13 bases in between. This CDR3 spans 15 amino acids. Supplemented by reference TRBV7-6 and TRBJ1-6, the full variable domain reads GAGVSQSPRYKVTKRGQDVALRCDPISGHVSLYWYRQALGQGPEFLTYFNYEAQQDKSGLPNDRFSAERPEGSISTLTIQRTEQRDSAMYRCASSIGRTDNSPLHFGNGTRLTVT.

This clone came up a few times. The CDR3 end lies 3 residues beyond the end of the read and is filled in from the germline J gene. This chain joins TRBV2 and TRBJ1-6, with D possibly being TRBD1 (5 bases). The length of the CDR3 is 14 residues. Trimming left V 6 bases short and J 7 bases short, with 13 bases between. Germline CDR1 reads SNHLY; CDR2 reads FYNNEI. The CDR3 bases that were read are TGTGCCAGCAGCAGGACGGGGGGAAATTCACCC. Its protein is CASSRTGGNSP. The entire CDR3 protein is CASSRTGGNSPLHF.

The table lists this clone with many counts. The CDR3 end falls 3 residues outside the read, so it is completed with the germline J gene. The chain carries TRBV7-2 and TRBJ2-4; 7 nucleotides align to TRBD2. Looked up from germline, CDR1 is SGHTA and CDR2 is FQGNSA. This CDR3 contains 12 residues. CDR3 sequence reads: CASTRPGLDQYF. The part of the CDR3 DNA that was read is TGTGCCAGCACCCGACCTGGACTAGAT.

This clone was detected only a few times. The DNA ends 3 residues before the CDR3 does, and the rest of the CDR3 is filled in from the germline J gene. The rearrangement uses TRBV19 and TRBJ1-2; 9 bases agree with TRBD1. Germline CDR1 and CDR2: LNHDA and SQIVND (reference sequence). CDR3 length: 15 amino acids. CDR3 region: CASSRPGQGIGSYTF. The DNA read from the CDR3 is TGTGCCAGTAGTCGTCCGGGACAGGGCATTGGAAGC.

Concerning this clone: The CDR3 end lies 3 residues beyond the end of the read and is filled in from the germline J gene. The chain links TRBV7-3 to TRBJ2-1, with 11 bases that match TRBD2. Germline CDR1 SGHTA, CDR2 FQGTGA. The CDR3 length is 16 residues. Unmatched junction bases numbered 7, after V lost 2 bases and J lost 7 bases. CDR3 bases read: TGTGCCAGCAGCTTATCTAGCGGGAGGTCCGGAAATGAG. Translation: CASSLSSGRSGNE. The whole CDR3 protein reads CASSLSSGRSGNEQFF.

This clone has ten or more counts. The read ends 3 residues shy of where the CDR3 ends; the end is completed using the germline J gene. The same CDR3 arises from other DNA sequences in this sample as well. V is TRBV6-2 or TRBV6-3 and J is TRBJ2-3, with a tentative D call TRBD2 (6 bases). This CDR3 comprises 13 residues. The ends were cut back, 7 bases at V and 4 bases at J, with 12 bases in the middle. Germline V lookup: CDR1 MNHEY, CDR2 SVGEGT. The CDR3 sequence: CASTRDFADTQYF. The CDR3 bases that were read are TGTGCCAGCACCCGGGACTTTGCAGATACG.

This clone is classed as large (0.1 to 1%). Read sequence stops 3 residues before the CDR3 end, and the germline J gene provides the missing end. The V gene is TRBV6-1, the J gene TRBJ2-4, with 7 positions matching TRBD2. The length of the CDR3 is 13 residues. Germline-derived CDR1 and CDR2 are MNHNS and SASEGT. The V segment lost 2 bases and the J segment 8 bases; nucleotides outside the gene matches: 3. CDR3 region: CASSERGVDIQYF. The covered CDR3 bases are TGTGCCAGCAGTGAACGGGGGGTAGACATT.

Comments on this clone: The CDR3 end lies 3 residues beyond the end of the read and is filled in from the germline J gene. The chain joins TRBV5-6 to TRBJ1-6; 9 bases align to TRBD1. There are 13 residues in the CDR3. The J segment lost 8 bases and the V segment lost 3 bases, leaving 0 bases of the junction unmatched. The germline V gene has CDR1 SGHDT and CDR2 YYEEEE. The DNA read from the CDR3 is TGTGCCAGCAGCTGGGACAGGGATTCACCC. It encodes CASSWDRDSP. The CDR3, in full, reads CASSWDRDSPLHF.

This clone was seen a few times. CDR3 region: CASSLGGISYNEQFF. The sequenced CDR3 bases are TGTGCCAGCAGCTTAGGCGGGATCTCCTACAATGAG. The rearrangement uses TRBV7-3 and TRBJ2-1; D is perhaps TRBD2 (6 bases). The DNA ends 3 residues before the CDR3 does, and the rest of the CDR3 is filled in from the germline J gene. V was clipped by 2 bases and J by 0 bases, with 8 bases between them. The CDR3 totals 15 residues. Germline values: CDR1 SGHTA, CDR2 FQGTGA.

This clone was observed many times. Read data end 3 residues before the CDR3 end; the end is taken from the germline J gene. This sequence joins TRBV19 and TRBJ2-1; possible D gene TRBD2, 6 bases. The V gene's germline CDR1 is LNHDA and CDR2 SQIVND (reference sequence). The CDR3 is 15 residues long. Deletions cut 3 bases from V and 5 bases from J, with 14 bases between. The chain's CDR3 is CASSILARGNNEQFF. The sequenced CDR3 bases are TGTGCCAGTAGTATCCTAGCGAGAGGGAACAATGAG.

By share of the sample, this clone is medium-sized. CDR3 protein: CASSRDSSYEQYF. The sequenced part of the CDR3 DNA is TGTGCCAGCAGCCGGGACTCCTCCTACGAG. This rearrangement joins TRBV7-9 to TRBJ2-7, with a tentative D call TRBD2 (6 bases). The read halts 3 residues ahead of the CDR3 end, with the missing end drawn from the germline J gene. The CDR3 extends over 13 amino acids. Trimming shortened V by 5 bases and J by 0 bases, and 8 bases separated the two germline ends. Germline V gives CDR1 SEHNR, CDR2 FQNEAQ (reference sequence).

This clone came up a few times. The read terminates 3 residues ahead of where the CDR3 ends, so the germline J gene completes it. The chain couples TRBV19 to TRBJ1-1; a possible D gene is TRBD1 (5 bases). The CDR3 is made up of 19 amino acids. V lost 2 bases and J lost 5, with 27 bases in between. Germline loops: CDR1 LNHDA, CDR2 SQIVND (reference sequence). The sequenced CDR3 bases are TGTGCCAGTAGTATACTGGGGGTTGGGGGGGTTAACTTAAGGACTGAA. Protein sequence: CASSILGVGGVNLRTE. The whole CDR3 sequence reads CASSILGVGGVNLRTEAFF.

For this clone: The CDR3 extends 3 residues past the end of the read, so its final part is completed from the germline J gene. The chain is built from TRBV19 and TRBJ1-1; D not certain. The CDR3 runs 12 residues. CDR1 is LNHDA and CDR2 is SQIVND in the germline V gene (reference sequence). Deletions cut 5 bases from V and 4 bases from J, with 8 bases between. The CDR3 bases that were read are TGTGCCAGTAGTGAGGGCCGCACTGAA. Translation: CASSEGRTE. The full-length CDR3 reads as CASSEGRTEAFF.

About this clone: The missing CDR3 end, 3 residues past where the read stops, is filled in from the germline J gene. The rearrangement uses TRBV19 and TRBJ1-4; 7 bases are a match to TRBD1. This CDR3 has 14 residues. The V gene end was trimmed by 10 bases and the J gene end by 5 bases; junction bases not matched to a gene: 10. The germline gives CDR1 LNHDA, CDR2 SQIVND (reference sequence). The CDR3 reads CATSRQGTNEKLFF. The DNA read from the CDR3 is TGTGCCACCAGTAGACAGGGAACGAATGAAAAA.

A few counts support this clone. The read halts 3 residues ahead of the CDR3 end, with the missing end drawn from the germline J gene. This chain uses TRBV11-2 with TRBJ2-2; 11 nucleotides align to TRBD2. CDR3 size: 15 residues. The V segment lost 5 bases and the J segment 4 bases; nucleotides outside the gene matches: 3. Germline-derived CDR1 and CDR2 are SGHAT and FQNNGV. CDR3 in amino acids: CASSRGLAGTGELFF. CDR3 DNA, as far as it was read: TGTGCCAGCAGCCGAGGACTAGCGGGCACCGGGGAG.

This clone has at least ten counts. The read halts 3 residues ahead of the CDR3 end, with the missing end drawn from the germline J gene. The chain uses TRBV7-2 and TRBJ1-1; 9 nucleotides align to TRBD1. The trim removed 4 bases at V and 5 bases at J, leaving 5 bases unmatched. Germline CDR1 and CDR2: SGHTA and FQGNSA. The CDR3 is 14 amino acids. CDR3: CASSSTGGVTEAFF. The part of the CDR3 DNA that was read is TGTGCCAGCAGCTCGACAGGGGGAGTAACTGAA. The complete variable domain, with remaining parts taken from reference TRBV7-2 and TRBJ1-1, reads GAGVSQSPSNKVTEKGKDVELRCDPISGHTALYWYRQSLGQGLEFLIYFQGNSAPDKSGLPSDRFSAERTGGSVSTLTIQRTQQEDSAVYLCASSSTGGVTEAFFGQGTRLTVV.

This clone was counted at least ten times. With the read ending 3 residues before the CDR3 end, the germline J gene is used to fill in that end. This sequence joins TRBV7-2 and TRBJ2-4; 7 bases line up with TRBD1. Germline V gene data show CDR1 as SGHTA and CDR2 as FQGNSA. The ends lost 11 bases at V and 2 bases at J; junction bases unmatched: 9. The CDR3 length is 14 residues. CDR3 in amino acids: CASGTDSSKNIQYF. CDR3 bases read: TGTGCCTCCGGGACAGACTCCTCCAAAAACATT.

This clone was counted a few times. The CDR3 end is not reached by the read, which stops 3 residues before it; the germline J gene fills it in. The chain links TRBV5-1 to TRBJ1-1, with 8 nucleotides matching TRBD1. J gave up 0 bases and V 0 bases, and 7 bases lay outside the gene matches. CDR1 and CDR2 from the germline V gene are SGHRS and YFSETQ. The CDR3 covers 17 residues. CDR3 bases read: TGCGCCAGCAGCTTGGCCGTAACAGGGGGGCTGAACACTGAA. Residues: CASSLAVTGGLNTE. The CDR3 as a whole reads CASSLAVTGGLNTEAFF.

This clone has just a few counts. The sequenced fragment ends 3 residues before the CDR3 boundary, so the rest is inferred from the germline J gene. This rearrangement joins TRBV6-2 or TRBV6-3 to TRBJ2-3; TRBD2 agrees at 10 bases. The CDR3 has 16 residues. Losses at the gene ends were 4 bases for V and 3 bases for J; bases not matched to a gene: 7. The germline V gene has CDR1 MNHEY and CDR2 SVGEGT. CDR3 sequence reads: CASSFSGGLRTDTQYF. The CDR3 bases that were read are TGTGCCAGCAGTTTTAGCGGGGGGCTTAGGACAGATACG.

The DNA read from the CDR3 is TGCAGTGCTAGACCTGGAGGACTAGCGGGAGTCACAGATACG. Protein sequence: CSARPGGLAGVTDT. The entire CDR3 is CSARPGGLAGVTDTQYF. The chain links TRBV20-1 to TRBJ2-3; 13 positions match TRBD2. The read ends 3 residues shy of where the CDR3 ends; the end is completed using the germline J gene. Germline V lookup: CDR1 DFQATT, CDR2 SNEGSKA (reference sequence). This CDR3 has 17 amino acids. V was clipped by 2 bases and J by 2 bases; unmatched bases: 7.

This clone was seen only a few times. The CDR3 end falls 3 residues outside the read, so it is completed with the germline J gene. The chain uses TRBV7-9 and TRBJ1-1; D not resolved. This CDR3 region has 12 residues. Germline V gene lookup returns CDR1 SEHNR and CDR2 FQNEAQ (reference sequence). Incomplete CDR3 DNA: TGTGCCAGCAGCCCCTACGTAGAAGAA. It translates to CASSPYVEE. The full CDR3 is CASSPYVEEAFF.

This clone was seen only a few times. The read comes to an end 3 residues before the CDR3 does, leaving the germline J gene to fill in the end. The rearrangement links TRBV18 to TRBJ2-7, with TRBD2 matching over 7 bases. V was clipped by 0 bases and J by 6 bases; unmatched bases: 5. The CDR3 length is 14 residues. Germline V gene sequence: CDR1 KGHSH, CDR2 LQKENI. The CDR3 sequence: CASSPPPGGGEQYF. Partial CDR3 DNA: TGTGCCAGCTCACCACCGCCGGGGGGTGGCGAG.

Incomplete CDR3 DNA: TGTGCCAGCAGTGAAGCGCGATCGAGCGCACAAGAGACC. Translation gives CASSEARSSAQET. The whole CDR3 protein is CASSEARSSAQETQYF. The chain recombines TRBV6-1 with TRBJ2-5, with D uncertain. The read terminates 3 residues ahead of where the CDR3 ends, so the germline J gene completes it. This CDR3 is built from 16 residues. V lost 0 bases and J 2 bases, leaving 13 bases between the germline ends. The germline V gene has CDR1 MNHNS and CDR2 SASEGT.

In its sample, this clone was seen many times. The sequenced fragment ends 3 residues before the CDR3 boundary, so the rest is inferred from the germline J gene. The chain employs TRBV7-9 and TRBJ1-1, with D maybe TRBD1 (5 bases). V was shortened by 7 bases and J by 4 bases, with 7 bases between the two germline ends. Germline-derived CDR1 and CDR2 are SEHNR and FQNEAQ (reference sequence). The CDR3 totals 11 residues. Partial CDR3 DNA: TGTGCCAGCACCAGGGCCACTGAA. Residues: CASTRATE. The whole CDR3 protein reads CASTRATEAFF.

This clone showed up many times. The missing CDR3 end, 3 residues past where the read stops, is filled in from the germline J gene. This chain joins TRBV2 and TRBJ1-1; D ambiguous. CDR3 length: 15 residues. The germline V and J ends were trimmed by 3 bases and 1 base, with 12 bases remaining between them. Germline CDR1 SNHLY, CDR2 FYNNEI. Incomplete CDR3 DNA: TGTGCCAGCAGTGACCTTGGAGGGTCGAACACTGAA. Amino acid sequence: CASSDLGGSNTE. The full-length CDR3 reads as CASSDLGGSNTEAFF. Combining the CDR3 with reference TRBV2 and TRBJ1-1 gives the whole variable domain EPEVTQTPSHQVTQMGQEVILRCVPISNHLYFYWYRQILGQKVEFLVSFYNNEISEKSEIFDDQFSVERPDGSNFTLKIRSTKLEDSAMYFCASSDLGGSNTEAFFGQGTRLTVV.

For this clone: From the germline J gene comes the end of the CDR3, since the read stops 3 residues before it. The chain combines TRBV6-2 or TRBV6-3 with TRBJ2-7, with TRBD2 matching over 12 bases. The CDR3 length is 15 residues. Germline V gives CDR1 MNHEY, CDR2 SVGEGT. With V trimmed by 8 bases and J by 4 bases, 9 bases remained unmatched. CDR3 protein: CASYEGTSGSYEQYF. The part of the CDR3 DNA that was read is TGTGCCAGCTACGAGGGGACTAGCGGGTCGTACGAG.